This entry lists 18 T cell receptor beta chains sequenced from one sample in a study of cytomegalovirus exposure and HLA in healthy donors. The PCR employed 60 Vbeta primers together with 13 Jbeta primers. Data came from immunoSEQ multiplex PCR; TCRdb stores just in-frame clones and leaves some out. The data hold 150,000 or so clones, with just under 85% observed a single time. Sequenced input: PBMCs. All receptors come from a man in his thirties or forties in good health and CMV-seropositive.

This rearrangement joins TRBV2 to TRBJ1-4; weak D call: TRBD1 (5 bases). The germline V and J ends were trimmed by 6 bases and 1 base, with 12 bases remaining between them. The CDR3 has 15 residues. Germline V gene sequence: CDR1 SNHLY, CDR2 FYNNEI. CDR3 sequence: CASRARDGTNEKLFF. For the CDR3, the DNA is TGTGCCAGCAGAGCCAGGGATGGAACTAATGAAAAACTGTTTTTT.

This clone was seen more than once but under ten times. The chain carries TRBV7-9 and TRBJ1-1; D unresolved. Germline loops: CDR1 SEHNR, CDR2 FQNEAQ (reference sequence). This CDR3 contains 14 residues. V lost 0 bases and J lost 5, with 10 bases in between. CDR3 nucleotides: TGTGCCAGCAGCTTAGCCTCGGGTGGTACTGAAGCTTTCTTT. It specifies CASSLASGGTEAFF.

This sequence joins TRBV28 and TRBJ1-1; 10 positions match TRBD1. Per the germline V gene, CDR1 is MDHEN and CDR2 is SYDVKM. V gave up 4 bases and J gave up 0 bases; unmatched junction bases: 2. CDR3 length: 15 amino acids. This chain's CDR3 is CASSSGQGLNTEAFF. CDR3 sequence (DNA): TGTGCCAGCAGTTCGGGACAGGGGCTGAACACTGAAGCTTTCTTT.

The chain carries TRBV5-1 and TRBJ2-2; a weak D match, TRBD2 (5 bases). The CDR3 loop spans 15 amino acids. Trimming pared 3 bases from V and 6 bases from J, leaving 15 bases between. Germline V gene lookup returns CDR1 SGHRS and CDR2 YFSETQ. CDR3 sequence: CASSSDGIGAGELFF. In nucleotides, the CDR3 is TGCGCCAGCAGCTCGGACGGGATAGGAGCCGGGGAGCTGTTTTTT. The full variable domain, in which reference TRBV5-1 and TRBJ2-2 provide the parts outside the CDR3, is KAGVTQTPRYLIKTRGQQVTLSCSPISGHRSVSWYQQTPGQGLQFLFEYFSETQRNKGNFPGRFSGRQFSNSRSEMNVSTLELGDSALYLCASSSDGIGAGELFFGEGSRLTVL.

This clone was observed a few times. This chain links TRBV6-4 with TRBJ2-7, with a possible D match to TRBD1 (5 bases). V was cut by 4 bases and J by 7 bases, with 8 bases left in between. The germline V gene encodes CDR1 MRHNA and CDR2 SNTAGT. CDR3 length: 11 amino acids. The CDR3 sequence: CASSGTSEQYF. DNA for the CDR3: TGTGCCAGCAGTGGGACAAGTGAGCAGTACTTC.

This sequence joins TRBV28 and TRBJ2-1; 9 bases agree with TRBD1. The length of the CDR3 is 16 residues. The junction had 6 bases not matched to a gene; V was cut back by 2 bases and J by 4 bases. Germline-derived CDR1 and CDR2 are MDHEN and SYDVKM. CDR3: CASSLGQGMVYNEQFF. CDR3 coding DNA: TGTGCCAGCAGTTTAGGACAGGGGATGGTATACAATGAGCAGTTCTTC.

In nucleotides, the CDR3 is TGCGCCAGCAGAAAAGAGGAACCCGGGGAGCTGTTTTTT. Translating it yields CASRKEEPGELFF. J is TRBJ2-2 and V is TRBV10-1; D unclear. The CDR3 length is 13 residues. Trimming pared 6 bases from V and 6 bases from J, leaving 11 bases between. CDR1 WNHNN and CDR2 SYGVQD come from the germline V gene (reference sequence).

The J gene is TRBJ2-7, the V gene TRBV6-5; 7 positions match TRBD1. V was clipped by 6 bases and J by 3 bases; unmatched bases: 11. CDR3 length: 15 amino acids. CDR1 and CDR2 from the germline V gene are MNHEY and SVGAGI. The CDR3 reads CASSERDRQYYEQYF. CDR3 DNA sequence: TGTGCCAGCAGCGAACGGGACAGACAATACTACGAGCAGTACTTC.

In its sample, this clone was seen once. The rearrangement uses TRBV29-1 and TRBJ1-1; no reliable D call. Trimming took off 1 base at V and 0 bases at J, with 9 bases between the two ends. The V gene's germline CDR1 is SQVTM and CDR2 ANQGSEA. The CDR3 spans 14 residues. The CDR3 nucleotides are TGCAGCGTTGAAGCCGGGGAGGTGAACACTGAAGCTTTCTTT. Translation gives CSVEAGEVNTEAFF.

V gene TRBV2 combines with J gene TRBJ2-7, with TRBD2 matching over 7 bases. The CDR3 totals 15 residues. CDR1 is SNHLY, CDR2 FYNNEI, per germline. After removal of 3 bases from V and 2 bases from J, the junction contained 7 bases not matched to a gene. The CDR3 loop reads CASSEGPSGTYEQYF. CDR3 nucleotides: TGTGCCAGCAGTGAGGGGCCTAGCGGAACCTACGAGCAGTACTTC.

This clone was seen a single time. The CDR3 region has the DNA TGTGCCAGCAGTTTACTGGGCAGCACAGATACGCAGTATTTT. Translating gives CASSLLGSTDTQYF. V and J are TRBV28 and TRBJ2-3; D unresolved. The CDR3 runs to 14 residues. Germline CDR1 reads MDHEN; CDR2 reads SYDVKM. The V end was cut by 2 bases, the J end by 0 bases, with 6 bases between. The whole variable domain, remainder taken from reference TRBV28 and TRBJ2-3, is DVKVTQSSRYLVKRTGEKVFLECVQDMDHENMFWYRQDPGLGLRLIYFSYDVKMKEKGDIPEGYSVSREKKERFSLILESASTNQTSMYLCASSLLGSTDTQYFGPGTRLTVL.

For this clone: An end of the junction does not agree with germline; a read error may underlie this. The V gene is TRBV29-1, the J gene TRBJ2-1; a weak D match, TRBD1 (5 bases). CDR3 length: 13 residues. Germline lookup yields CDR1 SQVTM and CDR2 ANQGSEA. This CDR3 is CSVEEQAGREWVF. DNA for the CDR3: TGCAGCGTTGAAGAACAGGCTGGCAGGGAATGGGTCTTC.

The CDR3 here is CASRALNTGELFF. CDR3 nucleotide sequence: TGTGCCAGCAGGGCTCTGAACACCGGGGAGCTGTTTTTT. The chain uses TRBV7-9 and TRBJ2-2; no firm D call. Trimming left V 6 bases short and J 1 base short, with 6 bases between. CDR3 size: 13 residues. The germline CDR1 and CDR2 sequences are SEHNR and FQNEAQ (reference sequence).

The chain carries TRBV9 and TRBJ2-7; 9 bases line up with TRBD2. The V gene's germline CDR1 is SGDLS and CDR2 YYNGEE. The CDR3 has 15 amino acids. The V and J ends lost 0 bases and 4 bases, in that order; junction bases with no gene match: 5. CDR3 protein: CASSVGGGGVYEQYF. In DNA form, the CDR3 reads TGTGCCAGCAGCGTAGGGGGCGGGGGGGTTTACGAGCAGTACTTC.

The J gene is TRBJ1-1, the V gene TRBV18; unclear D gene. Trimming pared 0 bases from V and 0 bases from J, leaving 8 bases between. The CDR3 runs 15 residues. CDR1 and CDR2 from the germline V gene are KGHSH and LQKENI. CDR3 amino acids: CASSPPNSMNTEAFF. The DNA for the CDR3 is TGTGCCAGCTCACCACCGAATAGCATGAACACTGAAGCTTTCTTT.

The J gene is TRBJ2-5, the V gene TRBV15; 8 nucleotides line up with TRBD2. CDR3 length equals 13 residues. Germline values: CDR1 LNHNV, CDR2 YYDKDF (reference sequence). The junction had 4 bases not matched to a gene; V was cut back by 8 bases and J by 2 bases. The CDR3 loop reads CATGSGTQETQYF. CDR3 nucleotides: TGTGCCACCGGTAGCGGGACTCAAGAGACCCAGTACTTC. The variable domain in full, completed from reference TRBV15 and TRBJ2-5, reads DAMVIQNPRYQVTQFGKPVTLSCSQTLNHNVMYWYQQKSSQAPKLLFHYYDKDFNNEADTPDNFQSRRPNTSFCFLDIRSPGLGDTAMYLCATGSGTQETQYFGPGTRLLVL.

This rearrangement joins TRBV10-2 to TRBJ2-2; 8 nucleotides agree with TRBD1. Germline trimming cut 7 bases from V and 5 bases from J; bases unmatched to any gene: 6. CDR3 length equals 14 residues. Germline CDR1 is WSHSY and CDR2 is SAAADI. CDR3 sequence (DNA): TGCGCCAGCACCCAGGGACAGGCGACCGGGGAGCTGTTTTTT. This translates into CASTQGQATGELFF.

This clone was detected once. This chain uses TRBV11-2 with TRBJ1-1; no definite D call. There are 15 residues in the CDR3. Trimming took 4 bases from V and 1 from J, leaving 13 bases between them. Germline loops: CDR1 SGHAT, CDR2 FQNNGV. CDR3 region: CASSSLVRGNTEAFF. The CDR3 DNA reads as TGTGCCAGCAGCTCCCTAGTCCGGGGGAACACTGAAGCTTTCTTT.